The present TCR beta chain was sequenced within a study of TIL therapy for anti-PD-1-resistant metastatic lung cancer. Overall study findings and caveats: TIL cultures after expansion showed higher clonality and lower diversity than baseline tumor (median around 5.9% vs 31%).

The sample's time point: pre-treatment sample, taken before nivolumab and TIL therapy. Most excised metastases sampled were pleural nodules or supraclavicular lymph nodes. Tumor harvest preceded PD-1/PD-L1 blockade, followed by nivolumab treatment. Adults with stage 4 NSCLC were enrolled in a phase I trial. Sequencing used immunoSEQ v3. Libraries were prepared by immunoSEQ multiplex PCR; TCRdb keeps only in-frame clonotypes and omits some of them. Here the sample spans tens of thousands of clones, about three quarters being singletons. As regards this clone: Its matching antigen is unknown.

The CDR3 is 17 residues long. Trimming removed 3 bases at V and 0 bases at J, with 13 bases between. CDR1 SGDLS and CDR2 YYNGEE come from the germline V gene. The source of this sequence is a person aged 25-85 years with non-small cell lung cancer. The J gene is TRBJ1-6, the V gene TRBV9; no clear D. The starting material was tumor tissue, obtained at baseline. CDR3 region: CASSADASSSYNSPLHF. In DNA form, the CDR3 reads TGTGCCAGCAGCGCCGACGCGTCGAGCTCCTATAATTCACCCCTCCACTTT.